This T cell receptor beta chain was found in a study of T cells in Graves' hyperthyroidism and ophthalmopathy. General study results and limits: Ophthalmopathy, which appeared later, was predicted by the model a median about 6.8 months before onset. Most thyroid clonotypes that were expanded above 0.001 also turned up in blood.

The CDR3 is 13 amino acids. The ends were cut back, 7 bases at V and 1 base at J, with 10 bases in the middle. Germline V gene sequence: CDR1 SNHLY, CDR2 FYNNEI. On this clonotype itself: No antigen is known for it. With a much larger clone just one base away, this may be a read error.

Template material for amplifying TCR beta CDR3 regions consisted of RNA transcripts. Carried out on the TCR CDR3, a first-round RT-PCR used the HTBI primer set. TCRdb reprocessed the multiplex PCR reads via MiXCR and lists one record per CDR3 protein. The data hold almost 500,000 distinct CDR3 sequences, with about 20% observed a single time. The clonotype was recovered from a woman between 65 and 79 years old with Graves' ophthalmopathy. The sequencing input was blood. The chain links TRBV2 to TRBJ1-1; D uncertain. CDR3 coding DNA: TGTGCCAGCAAGGAGGAGGGGAACACTGAAGCTTTCTTT. This gives the protein CASKEEGNTEAFF.